The subject of this entry is one T cell receptor (beta chain). As yet, its antigen is unknown. The data derive from a study of T cells in localized non-small cell lung cancer. Regarding the study as a whole: Higher blood T cell density tracked longer overall survival. Detection in adjacent lung was observed for a median 57 of the top 100 tumor clones. Uninvolved nearby lung showed the greatest T cell clonality, exceeding that found in tumor.

TCRdb's copy holds only in-frame clones and misses some; the assay was immunoSEQ multiplex PCR. The sample shows some 24,000 clones, approximately 83% of them seen only once. The sample consisted of peripheral blood, taken before any cancer treatment. The sequence was obtained from a male donor older than 55 with stage II squamous cell lung carcinoma.

The CDR3: CAWSQTYEQYF. CDR3 bases: TGTGCCTGGAGTCAGACCTACGAGCAGTACTTC. This rearrangement joins TRBV30 to TRBJ2-7; D not resolved. Germline CDR1 reads GTSNPN; CDR2 reads SVGIG (reference sequence). The CDR3 totals 11 residues. V gave up 2 bases and J gave up 2 bases, with 4 bases separating them.